The 18 T cell receptor beta chains listed next were all sequenced from one sample in a study of blood T cell repertoires in COVID-19. Some clones are missing from TCRdb's copy, which holds only in-frame ones; the method was immunoSEQ multiplex PCR. This sample yields fewer than 300,000 clones, of which roughly 80% are seen a single time; approximately 10% belongs to the top ten. Sequenced material: peripheral blood. These receptors all come from a woman aged 50 to 65 who had recovered from COVID-19.

The V call is TRBV19, the J call TRBJ2-5; D remains unclear. V lost 0 bases to trimming and J lost 7 bases, with 15 bases between them. This CDR3 is 15 amino acids long. CDR1 LNHDA and CDR2 SQIVND come from the germline V gene (reference sequence). CDR3 coding DNA: TGTGCCAGTAGTATAGATCTGAACTCCATTGGGACCCAGTACTTC. Protein product: CASSIDLNSIGTQYF. The full variable domain, in which reference TRBV19 and TRBJ2-5 provide the parts outside the CDR3, is DGGITQSPKYLFRKEGQNVTLSCEQNLNHDAMYWYRQDPGQGLRLIYYSQIVNDFQKGDIAEGYSVSREKKESFPLTVTSAQKNPTAFYLCASSIDLNSIGTQYFGPGTRLLVL.

A single count supports this clone. The rearrangement joins TRBV29-1 to TRBJ1-1; TRBD1 is a possible D gene (5 bases). The CDR3 totals 14 residues. Between the trimmed V and J ends, which lost 1 base and 5 bases, there was a span of 14 bases. CDR1 is SQVTM, CDR2 ANQGSEA, per germline. DNA of the CDR3: TGCAGCGTTGAAGCTGACGCGGGGGGGACTGAAGCTTTCTTT. It is translated as CSVEADAGGTEAFF.

The CDR3 loop is CASSGTNTEAFF. The CDR3 DNA sequence: TGCGCCAGCAGCGGGACTAACACTGAAGCTTTCTTT. The rearrangement uses TRBV5-1 and TRBJ1-1, with D possibly being TRBD1 (5 bases). The V gene's germline CDR1 is SGHRS and CDR2 YFSETQ. The CDR3 runs 12 residues. V was pared by 4 bases and J by 2 bases, with 6 bases between.

CDR3 DNA: TGTGCCAGCAGCCGCGGGACTAGCGGGGAAGGGGCAGATACGCAGTATTTT. It codes for CASSRGTSGEGADTQYF. The V call is TRBV4-2, the J call TRBJ2-3; 13 bases agree with TRBD2. This CDR3 region has 17 residues. With 4 bases clipped from V and 4 bases from J, the junction kept 8 bases outside the gene matches. Per the germline V gene, CDR1 is LGHNA and CDR2 is YNFKEQ.

The CDR3 protein is CASSQGGLEPGTGELFF. CDR3 in DNA: TGTGCCAGCAGCCAGGGCGGGCTGGAACCGGGCACCGGGGAGCTGTTTTTT. J is TRBJ2-2 and V is TRBV4-2, with a tentative D call TRBD2 (5 bases). Germline V gene sequence: CDR1 LGHNA, CDR2 YNFKEQ. The CDR3 has 17 residues. The V end was cut by 3 bases, the J end by 4 bases, with 18 bases between.

This chain joins TRBV6-1 and TRBJ1-1; TRBD1 might be the D (6 bases). CDR3 length equals 14 residues. Per the germline V gene, CDR1 is MNHNS and CDR2 is SASEGT. V lost 6 bases to trimming and J lost 0 bases, with 11 bases between them. DNA of the CDR3: TGTGCCAGCAGCCACGGACAGATGAACACTGAAGCTTTCTTT. This sequence encodes CASSHGQMNTEAFF.

The chain links TRBV7-3 to TRBJ2-6; maybe TRBD1 (6 bases). CDR3 length: 15 amino acids. The germline CDR1 and CDR2 sequences are SGHTA and FQGTGA. Trimming removed 1 base from V and 4 bases from J, with 8 bases in between. CDR3 sequence: CASSLMGAGANVLTF. DNA for the CDR3: TGTGCCAGCAGCTTAATGGGGGCCGGGGCCAACGTCCTGACTTTC. Full variable domain (missing parts from reference TRBV7-3 and TRBJ2-6): GAGVSQTPSNKVTEKGKYVELRCDPISGHTALYWYRQSLGQGPEFLIYFQGTGAADDSGLPNDRFFAVRPEGSVSTLKIQRTERGDSAVYLCASSLMGAGANVLTFGAGSRLTVL.

V and J are TRBV18 and TRBJ1-2, with D possibly being TRBD1 (5 bases). Germline loops: CDR1 KGHSH, CDR2 LQKENI. The V and J ends lost 3 bases and 6 bases respectively, with 17 bases between them. The CDR3 contains 15 residues. CDR3 DNA: TGTGCCAGCTCACCGGGCACCGGGGGTTTGAATGGCTACACCTTC. Protein product: CASSPGTGGLNGYTF.

V gene TRBV11-3 combines with J gene TRBJ2-1; D not certain. The CDR3 runs to 11 residues. V lost 1 base to trimming and J lost 8 bases, with 3 bases between them. Germline V gene data show CDR1 as SGHNT and CDR2 as YENEEA. The CDR3 DNA reads TGTGCCAGCAGCTTAGCAGATGAGCAGTTCTTC. Its translation is CASSLADEQFF.

The chain recombines TRBV19 with TRBJ1-5; unclear D gene. Trimming removed 7 bases at V and 4 bases at J, with 11 bases between. The CDR3 length is 13 residues. Germline V gene sequence: CDR1 LNHDA, CDR2 SQIVND (reference sequence). CDR3 loop: CASTGLANQPQHF. In DNA form, the CDR3 reads TGTGCCAGTACAGGTCTAGCGAATCAGCCCCAGCATTTT.

The chain couples TRBV27 to TRBJ1-6; 7 positions match TRBD1. The germline gives CDR1 MNHEY, CDR2 SMNVEV (reference sequence). The CDR3 length is 14 residues. Trimming cost V 6 bases and J 9 bases; bases outside gene matches: 8. The CDR3 DNA follows: TGTGCCAGCAGGGCGGGAGGGGGCGGTTCACCCCTCCACTTT. Its translation: CASRAGGGGSPLHF.

The rearrangement uses TRBV4-1 and TRBJ2-2; tentatively, D is TRBD2 (5 bases). Per germline, CDR1 MGHRA and CDR2 YSYEKL. Between the trimmed V and J ends, which lost 2 bases and 4 bases, there was a span of 8 bases. This CDR3 has 14 amino acids. CDR3 bases: TGCGCCAGCAGCCAATCTGGACTCACCGGGGAGCTGTTTTTT. This codes for CASSQSGLTGELFF.

The count of this clone is one. The chain uses TRBV30 and TRBJ2-2; D gene uncertain. The CDR3 runs 11 residues. The V end was cut by 5 bases, the J end by 5 bases, with 6 bases between. Looked up from germline, CDR1 is GTSNPN and CDR2 is SVGIG (reference sequence). The CDR3 region is CAWLKTGELFF. In DNA form, the CDR3 reads TGTGCCTGGCTAAAGACCGGGGAGCTGTTTTTT.

The count of this clone is one. The V call is TRBV7-6, the J call TRBJ2-7; 12 nucleotides match TRBD2. Germline V CDR1 and CDR2: SGHVS, FNYEAQ. The CDR3 consists of 15 residues. The trim removed 6 bases at V and 6 bases at J, leaving 9 bases unmatched. CDR3 nucleotides: TGTGCCAGCAGAAGACTAGCGGGAGAATCCGGCGAGCAGTACTTC. This encodes CASRRLAGESGEQYF.

The V gene is TRBV15, the J gene TRBJ1-2; D perhaps matches TRBD1 (5 bases). CDR1 is LNHNV, CDR2 YYDKDF, per germline (reference sequence). Between the trimmed V and J ends, which lost 4 bases and 0 bases, there was a span of 15 bases. The CDR3 consists of 16 residues. CDR3 sequence reads: CATSMGGHIANYGYTF. DNA for the CDR3: TGTGCCACCAGCATGGGCGGACATATAGCTAACTATGGCTACACCTTC.

This sequence joins TRBV28 and TRBJ2-1; the match to TRBD2 covers 11 bases. Germline V gene sequence: CDR1 MDHEN, CDR2 SYDVKM. The CDR3 runs 18 residues. V was clipped by 6 bases and J by 2 bases; unmatched bases: 12. As DNA, the CDR3 is TGTGCCAGCAGAACCCTTACTAGCGGGAGCGGCACCTACAATGAGCAGTTCTTC. Amino acid sequence: CASRTLTSGSGTYNEQFF.

The chain uses TRBV6-5 and TRBJ2-1, with 10 bases aligning to TRBD2. The CDR3 is 16 amino acids. Germline V gene data show CDR1 as MNHEY and CDR2 as SVGAGI. V lost 4 bases and J lost 8; bases outside the gene matches: 11. CDR3 in amino acids: CASSSTSGERPHEQFF. CDR3 nucleotides: TGTGCCAGCAGTTCCACTAGCGGGGAACGTCCCCATGAGCAGTTCTTC.

The rearrangement joins TRBV2 to TRBJ1-5; 7 nucleotides match TRBD1. Unmatched junction bases numbered 10, after V lost 8 bases and J lost 3 bases. CDR1 is SNHLY, CDR2 FYNNEI, per germline. This CDR3 has 15 amino acids. In DNA form, the CDR3 reads TGTGCCAGCCATAGGGACAGAGCACTCAATCAGCCCCAGCATTTT. As protein: CASHRDRALNQPQHF.